This TCR beta chain emerged from a study of PD-1 blockade in classical Hodgkin lymphoma. The V end was cut by 5 bases, the J end by 0 bases, with 11 bases between. The germline V gene has CDR1 MNHNY and CDR2 SVGAGI (reference sequence). This CDR3 is 15 amino acids long. This clone was seen a single time. The antigen remains undetermined. The protocol was immunoSEQ multiplex PCR, while the TCRdb copy is restricted to in-frame clones and leaves out a portion. The repertoire holds 50,000 or so clones, approximately 90% seen once, with roughly a tenth in the top ten. All patients experienced relapse after autologous stem cell transplantation, and brentuximab vedotin exposure was variable. Study-level findings and limits: Newly diagnosed patients were reported to exhibit reduced baseline TCR diversity relative to healthy donors.

This clonotype was sampled from a human donor with classical Hodgkin lymphoma. The V call is TRBV6-6, the J call TRBJ2-1, with D tentatively TRBD1 or TRBD2 (5 bases each). This specimen consisted of peripheral blood mononuclear cells (PBMCs), obtained before the second cycle of nivolumab. The CDR3 nucleotides read TGTGCCAGCAGTGGGGGACCGAGCTCCTACAATGAGCAGTTCTTC. It is translated as CASSGGPSSYNEQFF.